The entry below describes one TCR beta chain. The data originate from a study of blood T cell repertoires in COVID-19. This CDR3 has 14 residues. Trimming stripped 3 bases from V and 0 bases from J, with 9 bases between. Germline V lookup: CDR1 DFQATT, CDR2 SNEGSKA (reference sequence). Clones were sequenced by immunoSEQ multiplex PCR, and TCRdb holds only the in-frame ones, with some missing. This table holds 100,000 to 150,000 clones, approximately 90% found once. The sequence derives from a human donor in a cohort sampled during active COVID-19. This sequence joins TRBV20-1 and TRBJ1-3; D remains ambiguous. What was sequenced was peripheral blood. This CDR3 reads CSASRRGSGNTIYF. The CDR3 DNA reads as TGCAGTGCTAGTCGACGGGGCTCTGGAAACACCATATATTTT.